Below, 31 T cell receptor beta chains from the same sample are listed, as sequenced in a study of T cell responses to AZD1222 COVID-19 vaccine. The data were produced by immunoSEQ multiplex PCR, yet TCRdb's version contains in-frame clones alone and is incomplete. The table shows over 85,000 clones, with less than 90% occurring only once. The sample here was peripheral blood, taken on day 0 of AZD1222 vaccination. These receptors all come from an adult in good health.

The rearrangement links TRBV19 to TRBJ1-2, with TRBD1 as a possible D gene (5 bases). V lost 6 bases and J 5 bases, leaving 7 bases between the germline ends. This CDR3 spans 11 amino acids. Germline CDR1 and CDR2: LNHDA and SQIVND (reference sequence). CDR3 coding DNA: TGTGCCAGTAGGACAGCGTATGGCTACACCTTC. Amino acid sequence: CASRTAYGYTF. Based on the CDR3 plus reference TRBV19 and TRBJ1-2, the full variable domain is DGGITQSPKYLFRKEGQNVTLSCEQNLNHDAMYWYRQDPGQGLRLIYYSQIVNDFQKGDIAEGYSVSREKKESFPLTVTSAQKNPTAFYLCASRTAYGYTFGSGTRLTVV.

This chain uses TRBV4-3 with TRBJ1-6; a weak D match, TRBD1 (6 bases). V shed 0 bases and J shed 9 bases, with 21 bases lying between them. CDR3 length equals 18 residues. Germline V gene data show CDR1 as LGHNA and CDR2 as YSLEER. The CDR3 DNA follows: TGCGCCAGCAGCCAAGATCGTGCGGATGGGGGGCATGGTTCACCCCTCCACTTT. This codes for CASSQDRADGGHGSPLHF.

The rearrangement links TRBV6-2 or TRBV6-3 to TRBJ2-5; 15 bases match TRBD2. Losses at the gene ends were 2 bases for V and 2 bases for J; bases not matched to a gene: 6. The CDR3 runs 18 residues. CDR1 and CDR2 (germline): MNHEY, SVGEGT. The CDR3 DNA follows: TGTGCCAGCAGTTACAGGACTAGCGGGAGGGCAACTCAAGAGACCCAGTACTTC. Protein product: CASSYRTSGRATQETQYF.

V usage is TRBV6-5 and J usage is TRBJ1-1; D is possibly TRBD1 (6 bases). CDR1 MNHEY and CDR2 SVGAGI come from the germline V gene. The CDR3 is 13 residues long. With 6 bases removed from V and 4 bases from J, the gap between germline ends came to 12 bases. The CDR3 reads CASSQGFGTEAFF. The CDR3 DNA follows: TGTGCCAGCAGCCAGGGGTTTGGCACTGAAGCTTTCTTT.

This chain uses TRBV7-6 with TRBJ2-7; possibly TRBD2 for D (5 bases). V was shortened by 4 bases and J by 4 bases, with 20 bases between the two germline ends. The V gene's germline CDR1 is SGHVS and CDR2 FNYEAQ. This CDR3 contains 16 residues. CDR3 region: CASSSSLRESSYEQYF. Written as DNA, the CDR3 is TGTGCCAGCAGCTCGTCCCTGAGGGAGAGCAGTTACGAGCAGTACTTC.

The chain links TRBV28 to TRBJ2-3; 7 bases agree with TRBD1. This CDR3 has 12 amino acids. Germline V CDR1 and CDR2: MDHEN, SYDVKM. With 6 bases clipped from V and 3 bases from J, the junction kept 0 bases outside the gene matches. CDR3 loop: CASRTGTDTQYF. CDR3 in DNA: TGTGCCAGCAGGACAGGGACAGATACGCAGTATTTT.

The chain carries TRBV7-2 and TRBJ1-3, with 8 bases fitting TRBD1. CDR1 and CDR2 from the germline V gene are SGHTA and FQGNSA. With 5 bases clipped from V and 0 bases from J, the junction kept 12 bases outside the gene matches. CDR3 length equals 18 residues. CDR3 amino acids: CASSPLGGTGASGNTIYF. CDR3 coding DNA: TGTGCCAGCAGCCCATTAGGCGGGACAGGAGCCTCTGGAAACACCATATATTTT.

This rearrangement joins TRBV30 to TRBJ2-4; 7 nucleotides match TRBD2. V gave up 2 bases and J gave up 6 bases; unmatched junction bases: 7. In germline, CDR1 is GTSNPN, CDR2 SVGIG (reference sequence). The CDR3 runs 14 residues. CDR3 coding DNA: TGTGCCTGGAGTAGCGGGGCCAACCTAAACATTCAGTACTTC. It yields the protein CAWSSGANLNIQYF.

CDR3 sequence (DNA): TGTGCCAGCAGCTCGGGGAACTTTGGAAACACCATATATTTT. Translated: CASSSGNFGNTIYF. The genes are TRBV5-4 and TRBJ1-3; D call uncertain. The V end was cut by 3 bases, the J end by 3 bases, with 10 bases between. Germline CDR1 reads SGHNT; CDR2 reads YYREEE (reference sequence). CDR3 size: 14 residues. Full variable domain (remainder filled in from reference TRBV5-4 and TRBJ1-3): ETGVTQSPTHLIKTRGQQVTLRCSSQSGHNTVSWYQQALGQGPQFIFQYYREEENGRGNFPPRFSGLQFPNYSSELNVNALELDDSALYLCASSSGNFGNTIYFGEGSWLTVV.

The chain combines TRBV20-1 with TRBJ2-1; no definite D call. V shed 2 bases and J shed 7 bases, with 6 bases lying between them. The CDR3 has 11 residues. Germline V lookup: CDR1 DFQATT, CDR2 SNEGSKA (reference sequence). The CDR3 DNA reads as TGCAGTGCTAGAAACGGAAATGAGCAGTTCTTC. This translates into CSARNGNEQFF.

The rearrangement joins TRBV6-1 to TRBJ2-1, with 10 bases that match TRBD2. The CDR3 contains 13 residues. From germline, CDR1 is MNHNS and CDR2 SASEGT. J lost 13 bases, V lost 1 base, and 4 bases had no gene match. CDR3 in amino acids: CASSEGTSGQQFF. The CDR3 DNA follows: TGTGCCAGCAGTGAAGGGACTAGCGGACAACAGTTCTTC.

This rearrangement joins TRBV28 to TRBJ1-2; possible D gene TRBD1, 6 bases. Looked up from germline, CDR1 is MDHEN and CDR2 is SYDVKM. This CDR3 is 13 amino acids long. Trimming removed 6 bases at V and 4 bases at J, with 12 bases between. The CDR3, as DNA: TGTGCCAGCAGGTCTGGACAGAGCTATGGCTACACCTTC. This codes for CASRSGQSYGYTF.

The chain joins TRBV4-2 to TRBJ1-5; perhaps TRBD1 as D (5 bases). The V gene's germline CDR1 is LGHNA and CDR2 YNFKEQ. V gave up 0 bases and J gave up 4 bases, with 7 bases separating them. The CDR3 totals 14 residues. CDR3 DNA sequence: TGTGCCAGCAGCCAAGAGCAGGGAAATCAGCCCCAGCATTTT. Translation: CASSQEQGNQPQHF.

Here the CDR3 reads CASSFGLISTDTQYF. In DNA form, the CDR3 reads TGTGCCAGCAGCTTTGGGCTAATTAGCACAGATACGCAGTATTTT. The chain carries TRBV5-6 and TRBJ2-3; D gene uncertain. The CDR3 extends over 15 amino acids. The germline V gene encodes CDR1 SGHDT and CDR2 YYEEEE. Trimming stripped 2 bases from V and 0 bases from J, with 10 bases between.

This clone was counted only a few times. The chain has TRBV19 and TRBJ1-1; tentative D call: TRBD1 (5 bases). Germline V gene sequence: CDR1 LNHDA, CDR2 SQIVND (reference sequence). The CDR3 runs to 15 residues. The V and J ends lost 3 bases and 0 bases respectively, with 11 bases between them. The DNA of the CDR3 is TGTGCCAGTAGTATTTGGGGCAGCTTGAACACTGAAGCTTTCTTT. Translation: CASSIWGSLNTEAFF.

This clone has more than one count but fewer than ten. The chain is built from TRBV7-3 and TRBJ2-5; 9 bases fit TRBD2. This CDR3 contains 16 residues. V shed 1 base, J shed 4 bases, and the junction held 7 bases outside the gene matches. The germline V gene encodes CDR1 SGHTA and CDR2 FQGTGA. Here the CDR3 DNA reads TGTGCCAGCAGCTTAAACCCAGCGGGAGGAGGAGAGACCCAGTACTTC. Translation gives CASSLNPAGGGETQYF.

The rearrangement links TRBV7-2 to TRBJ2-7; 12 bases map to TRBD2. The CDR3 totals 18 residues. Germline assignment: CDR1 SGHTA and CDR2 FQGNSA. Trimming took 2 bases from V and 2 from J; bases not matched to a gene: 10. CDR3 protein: CASSLWASGRVGAYEQYF. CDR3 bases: TGTGCCAGCAGCTTATGGGCTAGCGGGAGGGTTGGAGCCTACGAGCAGTACTTC.

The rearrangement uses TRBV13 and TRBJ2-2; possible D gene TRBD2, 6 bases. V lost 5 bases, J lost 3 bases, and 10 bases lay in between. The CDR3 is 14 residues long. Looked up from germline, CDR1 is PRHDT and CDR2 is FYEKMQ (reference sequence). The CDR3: CASSTGLYTGELFF. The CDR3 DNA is TGTGCCAGCAGCACGGGACTGTACACCGGGGAGCTGTTTTTT.

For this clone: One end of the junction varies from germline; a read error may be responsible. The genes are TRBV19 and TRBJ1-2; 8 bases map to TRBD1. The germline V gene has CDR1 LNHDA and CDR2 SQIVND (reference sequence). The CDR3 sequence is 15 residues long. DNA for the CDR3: TGTGCCAGTAGTCTAGACAGGGGAGCAAACTATGGCTACACCTTC. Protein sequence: CASSLDRGANYGYTF.

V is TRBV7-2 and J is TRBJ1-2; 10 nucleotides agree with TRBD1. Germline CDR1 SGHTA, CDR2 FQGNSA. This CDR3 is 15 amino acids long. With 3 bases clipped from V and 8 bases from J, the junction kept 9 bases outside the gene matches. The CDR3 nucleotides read TGTGCCAGCAGCTTTGGGGACAGGGGCGTTCGGGGCTACACCTTC. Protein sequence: CASSFGDRGVRGYTF.

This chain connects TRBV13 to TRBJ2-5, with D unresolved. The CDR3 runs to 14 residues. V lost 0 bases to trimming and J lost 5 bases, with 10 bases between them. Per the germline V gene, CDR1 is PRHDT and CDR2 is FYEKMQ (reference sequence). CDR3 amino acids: CASSLGGSMETQYF. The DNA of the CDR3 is TGTGCCAGCAGCTTAGGGGGCAGCATGGAGACCCAGTACTTC.

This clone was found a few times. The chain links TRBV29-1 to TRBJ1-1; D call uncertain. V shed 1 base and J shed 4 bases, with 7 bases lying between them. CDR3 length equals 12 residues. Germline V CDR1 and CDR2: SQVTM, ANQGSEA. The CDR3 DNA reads TGCAGCGTTGAAGGCTTGACCACTGAAGCTTTCTTT. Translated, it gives CSVEGLTTEAFF. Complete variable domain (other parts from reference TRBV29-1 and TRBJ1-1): SAVISQKPSRDICQRGTSLTIQCQVDSQVTMMFWYRQQPGQSLTLIATANQGSEATYESGFVIDKFPISRPNLTFSTLTVSNMSPEDSSIYLCSVEGLTTEAFFGQGTRLTVV.

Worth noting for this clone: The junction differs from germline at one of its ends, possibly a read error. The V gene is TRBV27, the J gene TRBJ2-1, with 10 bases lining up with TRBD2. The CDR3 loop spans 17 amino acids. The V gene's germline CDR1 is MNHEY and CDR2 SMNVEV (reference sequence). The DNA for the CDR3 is TGTGCCAGCAGTTTTTCCCTAGCGGGAGCTCCCTACAATAAGCAGTTCTTC. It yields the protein CASSFSLAGAPYNKQFF.

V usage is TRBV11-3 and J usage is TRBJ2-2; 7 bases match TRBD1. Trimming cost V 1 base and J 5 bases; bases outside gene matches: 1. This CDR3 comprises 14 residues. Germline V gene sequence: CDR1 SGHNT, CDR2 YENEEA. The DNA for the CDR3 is TGTGCCAGCAGCTTAGCCAGGGGGACCGGGGAGCTGTTTTTT. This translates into CASSLARGTGELFF.

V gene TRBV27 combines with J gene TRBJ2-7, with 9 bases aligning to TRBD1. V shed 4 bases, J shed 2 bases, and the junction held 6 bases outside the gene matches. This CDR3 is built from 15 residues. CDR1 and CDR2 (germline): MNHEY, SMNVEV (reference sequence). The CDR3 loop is CASSWTTGGPYEQYF. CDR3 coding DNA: TGTGCCAGCAGTTGGACGACAGGGGGTCCCTACGAGCAGTACTTC.

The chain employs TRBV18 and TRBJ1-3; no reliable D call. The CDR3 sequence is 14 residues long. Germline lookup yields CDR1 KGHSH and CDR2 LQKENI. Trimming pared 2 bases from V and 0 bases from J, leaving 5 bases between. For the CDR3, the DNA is TGTGCCAGCTCACCAGACGGCTCTGGAAACACCATATATTTT. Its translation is CASSPDGSGNTIYF.

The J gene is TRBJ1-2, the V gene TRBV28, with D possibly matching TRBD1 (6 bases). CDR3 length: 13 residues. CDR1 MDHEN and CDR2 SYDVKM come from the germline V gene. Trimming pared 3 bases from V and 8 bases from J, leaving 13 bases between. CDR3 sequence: CASSLTRGSGYTF. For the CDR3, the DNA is TGTGCCAGCAGTTTGACGAGGGGGAGCGGCTACACCTTC.

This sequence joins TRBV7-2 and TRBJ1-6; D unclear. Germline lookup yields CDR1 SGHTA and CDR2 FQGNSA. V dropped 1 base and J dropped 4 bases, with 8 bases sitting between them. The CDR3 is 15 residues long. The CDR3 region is CASSLGVVYNSPLHF. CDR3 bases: TGTGCCAGCAGCTTAGGGGTAGTTTATAATTCACCCCTCCACTTT.

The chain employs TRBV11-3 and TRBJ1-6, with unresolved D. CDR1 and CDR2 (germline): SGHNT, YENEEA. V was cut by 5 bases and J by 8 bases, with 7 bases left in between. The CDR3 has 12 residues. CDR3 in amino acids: CASSRRDSPLHF. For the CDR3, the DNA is TGTGCCAGCAGCCGCCGTGATTCACCCCTCCACTTT.

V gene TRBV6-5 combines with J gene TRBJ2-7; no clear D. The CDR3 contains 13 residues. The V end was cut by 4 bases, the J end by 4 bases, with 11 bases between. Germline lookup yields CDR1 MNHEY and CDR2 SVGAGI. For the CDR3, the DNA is TGTGCCAGCAGTTCTGGGGAATCGTACGAGCAGTACGTC. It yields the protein CASSSGESYEQYV.

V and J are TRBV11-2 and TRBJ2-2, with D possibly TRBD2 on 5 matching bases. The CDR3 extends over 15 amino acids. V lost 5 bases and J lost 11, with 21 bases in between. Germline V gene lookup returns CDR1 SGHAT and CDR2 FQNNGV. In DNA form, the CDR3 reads TGTGCCAGCAGCCAGATCCGGGGAGCAAGCCTCGAGCTGTTTTTT. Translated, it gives CASSQIRGASLELFF.